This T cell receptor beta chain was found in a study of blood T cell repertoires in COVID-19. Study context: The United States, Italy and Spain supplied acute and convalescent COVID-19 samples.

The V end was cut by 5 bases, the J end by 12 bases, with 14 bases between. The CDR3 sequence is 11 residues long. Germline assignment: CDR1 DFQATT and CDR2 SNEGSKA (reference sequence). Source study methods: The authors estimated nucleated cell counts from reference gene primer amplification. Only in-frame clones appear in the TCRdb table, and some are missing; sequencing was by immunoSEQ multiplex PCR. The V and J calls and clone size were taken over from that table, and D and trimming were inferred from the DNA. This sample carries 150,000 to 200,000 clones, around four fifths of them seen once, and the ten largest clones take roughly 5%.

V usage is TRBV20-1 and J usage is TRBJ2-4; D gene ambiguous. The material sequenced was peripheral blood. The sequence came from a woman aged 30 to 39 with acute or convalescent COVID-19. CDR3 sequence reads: CSASGPPDQYF. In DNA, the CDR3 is TGCAGTGCTTCAGGTCCTCCCGATCAGTACTTC.